A selection of T cell receptor beta chains follows, all from one sample in a study of OX40 agonist ivuxolimab in advanced cancers. Some clones are missing from TCRdb's copy, which holds only in-frame ones; the method was immunoSEQ multiplex PCR. The sample lists around 65,000 clones, 70% to 90% occurring once. The sample was CD4+ or CD8+ T cells sorted from blood, taken in a trial of the OX40 agonist ivuxolimab. The source is an adult with an advanced solid tumor such as melanoma, head and neck, liver or kidney cancer. Each CDR3 is given with its conserved first and last residue. D genes are given only for firm matches. Size is omitted from some rows. Given values are once, few, many or a class for expanded clones.

>TRBV6-4|TRBJ2-3|TRBD2|once
TGTGCCAGCAGCCAGCGGGGGCCAGATACGCAGTATTTT
CASSQRGPDTQYF
>TRBV7-9|TRBJ2-3|TRBD2|.
TGTGCCAGCAGCTTTCTAGCGGGGGGCGCGACAGATACGCAGTATTTT
CASSFLAGGATDTQYF
>TRBV5-8|TRBJ2-7|TRBD1|once
TGTGCCAGCAGCTTAGCAGGGGGCTACCCCACCTACGAGCAGTACTTC
CASSLAGGYPTYEQYF
>TRBV9|TRBJ1-5|TRBD1|.
TGTGCCAGCAGCGGGGGACAGCAATGGAAGCCCCAGCATTTT
CASSGGQQWKPQHF
>TRBV5-1|TRBJ1-3|.|.
TGCGCCAGCAGCTTGCTTGGAGGGGCAGGAAACACCATATATTTT
CASSLLGGAGNTIYF
>TRBV18|TRBJ2-5|.|.
TGTGCCAGCTCATACCAAAACAGGGTAGGGGAGACCCAGTACTTC
CASSYQNRVGETQYF
>TRBV4-3|TRBJ1-4|.|.
TGCGCCAGCAGCCCCGCCGGCATTGATGAAAAACTGTTTTTT
CASSPAGIDEKLFF
>TRBV6-1|TRBJ1-3|TRBD1|.
TGTGCCAGCAGCAGGACAGGGAGTGACACCATATATTTT
CASSRTGSDTIYF
>TRBV29-1|TRBJ2-3|.|.
TGCAGCTCCTCGGGGAGCACAGATACGCAGTATTTT
CSSSGSTDTQYF
>TRBV7-2|TRBJ1-2|.|.
TGTGCCAGCAGCTTAGATCACCAGGACCCCTATGGCTACACCTTC
CASSLDHQDPYGYTF
>TRBV7-8|TRBJ1-2|.|.
TGTGCCAGCAGCTTAGCAATAGGTTCGGGTGGCTACACCTTC
CASSLAIGSGGYTF
>TRBV10-3|TRBJ1-1|.|.
TGTGCCATCAGTGAGTCTGGGCTTATGAACACTGAAGCTTTCTTT
CAISESGLMNTEAFF
>TRBV27|TRBJ2-3|.|.
TGTGCCAGCAGTTCACCGACACAACTAGACCCTAGCACAGATACGCAGTATTTT
CASSSPTQLDPSTDTQYF
>TRBV19|TRBJ1-6|TRBD1|.
TGTGCCAGTAGTTGGGACAGGTCTGGTTCACCCCTCCACTTT
CASSWDRSGSPLHF
>TRBV12-5|TRBJ2-5|.|.
TGTGCTAGCTCCGGGCCCCAAGAGACCCAGTACTTC
CASSGPQETQYF
>TRBV11-2|TRBJ1-3|.|.
TGTGCCAGCAGCCGCCGAGAAAACACCATATATTTT
CASSRRENTIYF
>TRBV5-1|TRBJ2-1|.|.
TGCGCCAGCAGCTTGATAGGGGCTCAGCAGTTCTTC
CASSLIGAQQFF
>TRBV4-2|TRBJ1-3|.|few
TGTGCCAGCAGCCAAGATAGTGGTAGGGGAAGTGGAAACACCATATATTTT
CASSQDSGRGSGNTIYF
>TRBV27|TRBJ1-4|.|.
TGTGCCACCCGATCCGGGACATGGAATGAAAAACTGTTTTTT
CATRSGTWNEKLFF
>TRBV7-6|TRBJ1-2|.|.
TGTGCCAGCAGCTTAAGTGTCGGGGGGCCTGGCTACACCTTC
CASSLSVGGPGYTF
>TRBV10-3|TRBJ1-4|TRBD1|.
TGTGCCATCAGTCAGGGACAGGCGATTAATGAAAAACTGTTTTTT
CAISQGQAINEKLFF
>TRBV11-3|TRBJ2-3|.|.
TGTGCCAGCAGCGAAGCCGGGACACGAACGGGACCAGATACGCAGTATTTT
CASSEAGTRTGPDTQYF